This T cell receptor (beta chain) was profiled in a study of blood T cell repertoires in COVID-19 (TCRdb year 2020). Turning to the overall study: Collaborator samples came from the United States, Italy and Spain and covered acute and convalescent phases of COVID-19. HLA class I and class II types, where available, came from metadata supplied by the sample provider rather than from assay-based typing. The repertoires were made available in a free public database intended to serve as a resource for research on the immune response to SARS-CoV-2. The samples were drawn from two sources: the first 160 participants of the ongoing ImmuneRACE study, and fewer than 1,500 subjects contributed by 6 global collaborators. The prospective study material was composed of cDNA or gDNA derived from T cells, B-cell-depleted T cells, or PBMCs. Nearly every sample came with metadata listing a de-identified subject ID, COVID-19 status, age in years and sex. The dataset comprised deeply sampled blood TCRbeta repertoires from subjects exposed to, actively infected with, or recovered from COVID-19. Results and caveats for the whole study, not just this receptor: Clinical and demographic metadata were provided uncurated, with the amount varying by source and participant.

In Seattle, one collaborating source enrolled patients while the infection was active and tracked those patients longitudinally over the course of disease. Collaborating institutions collected whole blood in K2EDTA tubes following their own protocols. For TCRbeta analysis, collaborators shipped samples in one of three forms: frozen whole blood, isolated PBMCs, or DNA extracted from either of those sample types. Regarding this clone: Its antigen is currently not known. No much larger clonotype is one base removed from it; base qualities were not supplied.

The CDR3 covers 10 residues, taking in both the cysteine and the phenylalanine. This entry keeps only the CDR3 DNA: 30 bases, framed from base 1. According to the germline V gene (reference sequence), CDR1 reads SEHNR and CDR2 reads FQNEAQ. V and J lose 5 bases and 7 bases, and a span of 5 bases separates them. TCRbeta CDR3 regions were amplified from genomic DNA by means of the immunoSEQ Assay, a bias-controlled multiplex PCR. As for how the authors treated the data: Within the assay, amplification of reference gene primers was used to estimate how many nucleated cells each sample contained. To quantify the absolute abundance of each unique TCRbeta CDR3 rearrangement, sequence reads were collapsed and filtered. For each sample, productive Simpson clonality was calculated as the square root of Simpson's diversity index over productive rearrangements. This immuneACCESS table, as held by TCRdb, lists in-frame sequences with V and J called but not all clones. Of the missing ones, under half trace to an unresolved V gene in checked studies; the others have no known cause. Clone size and V and J calls were adopted from that table, with D and trimming inferred from the DNA. Here the sample has about 350,000 clones; roughly nine tenths occur a single time. Approximately 4.1% of the sample is in the top ten clones.

This receptor was identified in an older woman with COVID-19, enrolled during active disease. Sequences were obtained from peripheral blood. The rearranged chain carries TRBV7-9 and TRBJ1-1; no D segment can be confidently identified. The nucleotide sequence reads as follows: TGTGCCAGCAGCGCGTTTGAAGCTTTCTTT. This translates into CASSAFEAFF.